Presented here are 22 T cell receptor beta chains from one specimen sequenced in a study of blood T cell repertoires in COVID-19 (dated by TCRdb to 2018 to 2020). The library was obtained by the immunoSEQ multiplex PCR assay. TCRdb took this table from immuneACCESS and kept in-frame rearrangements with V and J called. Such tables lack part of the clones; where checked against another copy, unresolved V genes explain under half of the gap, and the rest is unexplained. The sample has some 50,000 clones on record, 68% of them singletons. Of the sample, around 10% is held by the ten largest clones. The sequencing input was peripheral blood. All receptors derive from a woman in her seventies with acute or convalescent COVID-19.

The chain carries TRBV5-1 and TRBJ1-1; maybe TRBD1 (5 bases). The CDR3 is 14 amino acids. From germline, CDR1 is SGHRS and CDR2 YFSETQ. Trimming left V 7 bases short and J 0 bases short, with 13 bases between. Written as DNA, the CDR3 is TGCGCCAGCCGGGAGACAGACATGAACACTGAAGCTTTCTTT. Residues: CASRETDMNTEAFF.

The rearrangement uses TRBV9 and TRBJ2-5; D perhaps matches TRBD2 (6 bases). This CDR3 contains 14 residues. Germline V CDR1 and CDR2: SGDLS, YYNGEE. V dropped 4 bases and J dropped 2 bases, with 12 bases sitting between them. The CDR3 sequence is CASSKEGLQETQYF. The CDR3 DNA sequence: TGTGCCAGCAGCAAAGAGGGACTTCAAGAGACCCAGTACTTC.

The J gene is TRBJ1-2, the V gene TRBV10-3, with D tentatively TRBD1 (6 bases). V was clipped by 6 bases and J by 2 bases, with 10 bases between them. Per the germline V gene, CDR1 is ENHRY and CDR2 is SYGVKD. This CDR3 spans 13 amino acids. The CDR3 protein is CAISPGANYGYTF. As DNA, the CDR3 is TGTGCCATCAGCCCAGGGGCAAACTATGGCTACACCTTC.

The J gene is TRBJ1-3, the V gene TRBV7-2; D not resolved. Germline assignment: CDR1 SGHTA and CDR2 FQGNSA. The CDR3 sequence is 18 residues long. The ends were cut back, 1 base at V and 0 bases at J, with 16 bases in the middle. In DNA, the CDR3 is TGTGCCAGCAGCTTAGTTGGGGAAGGCGGGAGCTCTGGAAACACCATATATTTT. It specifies CASSLVGEGGSSGNTIYF. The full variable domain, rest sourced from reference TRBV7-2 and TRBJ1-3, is GAGVSQSPSNKVTEKGKDVELRCDPISGHTALYWYRQSLGQGLEFLIYFQGNSAPDKSGLPSDRFSAERTGGSVSTLTIQRTQQEDSAVYLCASSLVGEGGSSGNTIYFGEGSWLTVV.

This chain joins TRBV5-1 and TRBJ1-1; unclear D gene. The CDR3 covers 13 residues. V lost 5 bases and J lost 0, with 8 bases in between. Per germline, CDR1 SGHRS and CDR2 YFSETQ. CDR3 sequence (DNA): TGCGCCAGCAGTAAGAACATGAACACTGAAGCTTTCTTT. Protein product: CASSKNMNTEAFF. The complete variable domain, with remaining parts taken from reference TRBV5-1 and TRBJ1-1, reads KAGVTQTPRYLIKTRGQQVTLSCSPISGHRSVSWYQQTPGQGLQFLFEYFSETQRNKGNFPGRFSGRQFSNSRSEMNVSTLELGDSALYLCASSKNMNTEAFFGQGTRLTVV.

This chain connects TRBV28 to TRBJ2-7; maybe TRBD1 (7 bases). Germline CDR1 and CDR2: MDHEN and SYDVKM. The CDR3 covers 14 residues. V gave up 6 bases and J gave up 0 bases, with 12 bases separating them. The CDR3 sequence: CASRAGQYSYEQYF. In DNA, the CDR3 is TGTGCCAGCAGGGCGGGACAGTACTCCTACGAGCAGTACTTC.

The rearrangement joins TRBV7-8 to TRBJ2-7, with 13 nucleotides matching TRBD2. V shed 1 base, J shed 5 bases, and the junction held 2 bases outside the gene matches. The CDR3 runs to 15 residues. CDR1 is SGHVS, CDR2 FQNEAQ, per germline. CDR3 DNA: TGTGCCAGCAGCTTAGGGACTAGCGGGAGTAACGAGCAGTACTTC. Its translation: CASSLGTSGSNEQYF.

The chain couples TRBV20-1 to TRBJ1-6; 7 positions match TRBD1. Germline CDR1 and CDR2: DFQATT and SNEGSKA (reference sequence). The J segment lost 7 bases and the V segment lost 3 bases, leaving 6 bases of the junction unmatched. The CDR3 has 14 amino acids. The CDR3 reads CSASRGGGNSPLHF. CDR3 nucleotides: TGCAGTGCTAGTAGAGGGGGCGGAAATTCACCCCTCCACTTT.

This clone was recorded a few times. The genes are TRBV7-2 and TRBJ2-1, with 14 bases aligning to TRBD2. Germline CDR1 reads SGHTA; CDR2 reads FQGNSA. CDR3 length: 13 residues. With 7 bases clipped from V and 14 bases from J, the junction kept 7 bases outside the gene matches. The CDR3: CASTRLAGGREFF. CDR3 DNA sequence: TGTGCCAGCACCCGACTAGCGGGGGGGCGGGAGTTCTTC.

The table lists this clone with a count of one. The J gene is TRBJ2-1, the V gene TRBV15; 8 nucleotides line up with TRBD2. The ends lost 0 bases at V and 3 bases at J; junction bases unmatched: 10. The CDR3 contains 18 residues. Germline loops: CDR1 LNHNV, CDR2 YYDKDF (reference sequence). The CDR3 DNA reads TGTGCCACCAGCAGAGAAAACCCCCGGGGGGGCTTCTACAATGAGCAGTTCTTC. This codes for CATSRENPRGGFYNEQFF.

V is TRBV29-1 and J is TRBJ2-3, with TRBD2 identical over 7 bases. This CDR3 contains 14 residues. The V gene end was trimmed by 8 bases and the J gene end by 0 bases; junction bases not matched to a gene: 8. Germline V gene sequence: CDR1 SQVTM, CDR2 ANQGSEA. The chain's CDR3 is CSHGGSGSTDTQYF. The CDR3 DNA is TGCAGCCATGGGGGTAGCGGGAGCACAGATACGCAGTATTTT.

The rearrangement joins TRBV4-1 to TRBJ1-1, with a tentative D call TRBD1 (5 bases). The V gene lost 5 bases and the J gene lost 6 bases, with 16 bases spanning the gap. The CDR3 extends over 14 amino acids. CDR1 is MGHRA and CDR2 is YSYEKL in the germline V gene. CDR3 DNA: TGCGCCAGCAGCTCGCGGACCCAGGGCGCTGAAGCTTTCTTT. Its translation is CASSSRTQGAEAFF.

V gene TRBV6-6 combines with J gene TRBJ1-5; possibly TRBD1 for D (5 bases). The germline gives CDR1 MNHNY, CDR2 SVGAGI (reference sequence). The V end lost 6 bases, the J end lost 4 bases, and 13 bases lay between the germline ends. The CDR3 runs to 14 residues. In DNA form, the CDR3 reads TGTGCCAGCAGCCGATTTCAGGGAAATCAGCCCCAGCATTTT. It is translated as CASSRFQGNQPQHF.

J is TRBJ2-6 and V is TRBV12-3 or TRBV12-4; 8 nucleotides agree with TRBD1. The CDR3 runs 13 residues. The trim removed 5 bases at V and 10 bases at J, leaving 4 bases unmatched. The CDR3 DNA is TGTGCCAGCAGTCTCCGACAGGGGAACGTCCTGACTTTC. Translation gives CASSLRQGNVLTF.

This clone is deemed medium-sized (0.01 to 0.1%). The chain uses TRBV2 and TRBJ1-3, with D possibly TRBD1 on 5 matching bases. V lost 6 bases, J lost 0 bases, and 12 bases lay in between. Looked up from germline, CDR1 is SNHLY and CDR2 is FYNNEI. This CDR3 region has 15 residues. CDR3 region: CASSGGLISGNTIYF. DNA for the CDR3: TGTGCCAGCAGCGGGGGACTGATCTCTGGAAACACCATATATTTT.

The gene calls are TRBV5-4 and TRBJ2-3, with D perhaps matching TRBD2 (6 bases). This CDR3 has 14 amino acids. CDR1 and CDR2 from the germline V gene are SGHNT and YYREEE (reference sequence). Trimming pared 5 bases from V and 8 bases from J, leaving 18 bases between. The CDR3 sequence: CASSPSEPHGTQYF. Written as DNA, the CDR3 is TGTGCCAGCAGTCCTAGCGAGCCTCACGGTACGCAGTATTTT.

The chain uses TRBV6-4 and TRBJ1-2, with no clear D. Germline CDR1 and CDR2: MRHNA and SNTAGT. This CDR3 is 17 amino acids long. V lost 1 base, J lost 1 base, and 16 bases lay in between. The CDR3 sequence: CASSDWETETDNYGYTF. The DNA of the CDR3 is TGTGCCAGCAGTGACTGGGAGACGGAAACCGATAACTATGGCTACACCTTC.

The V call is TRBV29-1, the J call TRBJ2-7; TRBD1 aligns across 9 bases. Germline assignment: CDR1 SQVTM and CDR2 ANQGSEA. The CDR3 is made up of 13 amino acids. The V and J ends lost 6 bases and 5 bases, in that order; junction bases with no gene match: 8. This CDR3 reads CSVRPGQGDEQYF. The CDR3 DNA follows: TGCAGCGTCCGACCGGGACAGGGAGACGAGCAGTACTTC.

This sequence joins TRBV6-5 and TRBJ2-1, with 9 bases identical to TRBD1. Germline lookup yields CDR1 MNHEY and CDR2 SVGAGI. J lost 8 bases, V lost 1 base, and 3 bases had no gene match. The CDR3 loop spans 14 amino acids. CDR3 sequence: CASSYYTGGDEQFF. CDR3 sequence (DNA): TGTGCCAGCAGTTACTACACAGGGGGCGATGAGCAGTTCTTC.

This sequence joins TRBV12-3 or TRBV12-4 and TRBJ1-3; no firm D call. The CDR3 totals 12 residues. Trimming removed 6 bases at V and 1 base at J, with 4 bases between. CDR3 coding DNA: TGTGCCAGCAGGAGATCTGGAAACACCATATATTTT. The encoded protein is CASRRSGNTIYF.

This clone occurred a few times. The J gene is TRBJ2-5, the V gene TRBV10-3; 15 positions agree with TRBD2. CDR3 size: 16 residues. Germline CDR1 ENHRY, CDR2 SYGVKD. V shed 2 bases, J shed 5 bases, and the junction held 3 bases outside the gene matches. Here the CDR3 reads CAISEGTSGGIETQYF. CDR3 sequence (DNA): TGTGCCATCAGTGAGGGGACTAGCGGGGGGATCGAGACCCAGTACTTC.

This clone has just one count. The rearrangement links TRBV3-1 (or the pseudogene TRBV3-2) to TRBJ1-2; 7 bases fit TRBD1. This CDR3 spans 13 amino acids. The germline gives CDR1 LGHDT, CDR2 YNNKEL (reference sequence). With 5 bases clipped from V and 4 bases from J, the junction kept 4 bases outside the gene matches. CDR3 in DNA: TGTGCCAGCAGCTTTACAGGGGTCTATGGCTACACCTTC. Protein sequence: CASSFTGVYGYTF.